Given below is one T cell receptor (beta chain) in context. The table lists this clone with a count of one. This clone's antigen is unknown. No base quality values were provided; no much bigger clone lies one nucleotide off. This specimen belongs to a study of siplizumab effects on memory and regulatory T cells (dated by TCRdb to the late 2010s). Notes on the research overall: The study looked at the effect of siplizumab, an anti-CD2 antibody, on alloreactive T-cell subsets in allogeneic mixed lymphocyte reactions made from human PBMCs.

The library was made by the immunoSEQ multiplex PCR assay. The deep sequencing platform assayed around 95,000 TCR templates per sample. Genomic DNA extracted from sorted T cells was used for TCRbeta CDR3 sequencing. As for how the authors treated the data: The R programming language was used for clonal analysis of TCRbeta CDR3 data. Alloreactive CD4+ and CD8+ clones were defined by comparing unstimulated samples with post-reaction CFSE-low samples. By matching sequences to the repertoires of sorted unstimulated Treg and non-Treg cells, each alloreactive CD4+ clone was assigned a regulatory or non-regulatory origin. Entries here come from immuneACCESS through TCRdb and include only in-frame sequences with V and J called. Some clones fail to appear in such tables; in the studies checked, an unresolved V gene covers under half of the shortfall, and the cause of the remainder is unknown. V and J calls and clone size are those listed in that table; D and trimming were worked out from the DNA. For this sample there are roughly 97,000 clones; over 90% appear just once. The top ten constitute about 0.62% of the sample.

Counted from cysteine to phenylalanine, this CDR3 has 13 amino acids. Left in the record is the CDR3 DNA by itself, 39 bases read in frame from the first base. V is pared back by 2 bases and J by 4 bases, with 8 bases lying between the germline termini. In the germline V gene (reference sequence), CDR1 corresponds to GTSNPN and CDR2 to SVGIG. Broader findings and caveats from the paper: Because sequences at frequencies below about 10^-5 were poorly captured, only a minor fraction of alloreactive clones could be mapped back to unstimulated subsets. The cumulative frequency of alloreactive sequences that could be traced back to unstimulated CD4+ memory T cells was significantly reduced by siplizumab. In reactions with siplizumab, an average of approximately 69% of mappable alloreactive CD4+ clones were Treg-derived, compared with 25% to 30% in control reactions. Roughly 75-95% of proliferating CD4+ or CD8+ clones could not be assigned a naive or memory phenotype. Whether proliferating Tregs from siplizumab cultures were suppressive was not functionally confirmed. Compared with memory T cells, unstimulated naive T cells appeared more diverse, and naive cells seemed to make a substantial contribution to the alloresponse.

Sorted unstimulated T cells and proliferating T cells recovered from mixed lymphocyte reactions were subjected to TCRbeta CDR3 sequencing. Fresh whole blood from 9 to 11 HLA-typed healthy donors was used as the source from which PBMCs were isolated. Unstimulated CD4+ regulatory T cells were FACS-sorted to map the origin of alloreactive clones. The V gene is TRBV30 and the J gene is TRBJ1-4; the D region possibly corresponds to TRBD1 (6 bases align). This clonotype was obtained from a human donor in good health. Sequencing used Tregs sorted from blood. The sequence in DNA is TGTGCCTGGAGTCAACAGGGTAATGAAAAACTGTTTTTT. It specifies CAWSQQGNEKLFF.